A selection of T cell receptor beta chains follows, all from one sample in a study of blood T cell repertoires in COVID-19. Produced via immunoSEQ multiplex PCR; TCRdb's table is partial and in-frame only. This sample has about 170,000 clones, with approximately 86% found just once. The sample comprised peripheral blood. These receptors all stem from a man aged 60 to 69 who had recovered from COVID-19. The CDR3 runs from the conserved cysteine through the conserved F or W. The D gene is left open where the match is weak. Clone size appears in some rows only: once, few, many, or a class for an expanded clone.

abundance	v_gene	d_gene	j_gene	CDR3nt	CDR3aa
-	TRBV25-1	TRBD2	TRBJ2-1	TGTGCCAGCAGTGGGGGACTAGCGGGGGTAGGAGATGAGCAGTTCTTC	CASSGGLAGVGDEQFF
-	TRBV11-2	TRBD1	TRBJ2-7	TGTGCCAGCAGCTTGGGACAGGATGAAGAGCAGTACTTC	CASSLGQDEEQYF
-	TRBV29-1	TRBD1	TRBJ2-7	TGCAGCGTTGATACCGGGACAGGGGACTACGAGCAGTACTTC	CSVDTGTGDYEQYF
-	TRBV30	TRBD1	TRBJ1-1	TGTGCCTGGACTCGACAAAGACAGGGGAGCCGCAACACTGAAGCTTTCTTT	CAWTRQRQGSRNTEAFF
-	TRBV14	TRBD1	TRBJ1-2	TGTGCCAGCCGGTGGGCCGACAGGGGACAAACTAACTATGGCTACACCTTC	CASRWADRGQTNYGYTF
-	TRBV18	TRBD1	TRBJ1-2	TGTGCCAGCTCACAAACGGACAGGGAATTTGTAAATGGCTACACCTTC	CASSQTDREFVNGYTF
-	TRBV5-4	-	TRBJ2-7	TGTGCCAGCAGCTTGGGGGGGCTCTTCTACGAGCAGTACTTC	CASSLGGLFYEQYF
-	TRBV9	-	TRBJ2-3	TGTGCCAGCAGCCCTTCTGGCGGGGTGGCAGATACGCAGTATTTT	CASSPSGGVADTQYF
-	TRBV15	-	TRBJ1-6	TGTGCCACCAGCAGAGATCCGGACACGAATTCACCCCTCCACTTT	CATSRDPDTNSPLHF
-	TRBV7-2	TRBD1	TRBJ2-2	TGTGCCAGCAGCTTGATCCGGGACAGCCCGAACACCGGGGAGCTGTTTTTT	CASSLIRDSPNTGELFF
-	TRBV7-3	-	TRBJ2-5	TGTGCCAGCAGCTTAATGGCAGGGTACCGAGAGACCCAGTACTTC	CASSLMAGYRETQYF
-	TRBV18	TRBD2	TRBJ2-1	TGTGCCAGCTCACCACCGAGCGGGGGCGATGAGCAGTTCTTC	CASSPPSGGDEQFF
many	TRBV7-9	-	TRBJ2-1	TGTGCCAGCAGCGTAGGGGACACCCTCTCCTACAATGAGCAGTTCTTC	CASSVGDTLSYNEQFF
-	TRBV3-1/TRBV3-2	-	TRBJ2-2	TGTGCCAGCAGCCAACTCGGGGAGCTGTTTTTT	CASSQLGELFF
once	TRBV7-9	TRBD1	TRBJ1-1	TGTGCCAGCAGCTCCTACAGGGGCGGCTACACTGAAGCTTTCTTT	CASSSYRGGYTEAFF
-	TRBV3-1/TRBV3-2	-	TRBJ2-5	TGTGCCACCCGGGAGGGGACAGTCGAGACCCAGTACTTC	CATREGTVETQYF
-	TRBV3-1/TRBV3-2	-	TRBJ2-1	TGTGCCAGCAGCCAAGTAACCGGCATAGCAAACAATGAGCAGTTCTTC	CASSQVTGIANNEQFF
few	TRBV5-1	-	TRBJ1-1	TGCGCCAGCAGCTTGGACGGAGGGGACACTGAAGCTTTCTTT	CASSLDGGDTEAFF
-	TRBV2	TRBD1	TRBJ1-5	TGTGCCAGCCTCGAAGGGAGCACAGGGGTCAATCAGCCCCAGCATTTT	CASLEGSTGVNQPQHF
-	TRBV30	TRBD2	TRBJ2-1	TGTGCCTGGGGGACTATTAATCGTGAGCAGTTCTTC	CAWGTINREQFF
-	TRBV7-6	-	TRBJ2-5	TGTGCCAGCAGCTTCCTAGACGAAGAGACCCAGTACTTC	CASSFLDEETQYF
-	TRBV4-1	TRBD2	TRBJ2-7	TGCGCCAGCAGCCAAGCTCAGGGAGGGTCCTACGAGCAGTACTTC	CASSQAQGGSYEQYF
-	TRBV5-8	-	TRBJ1-6	TGTGCCAGCAGCGACCGCCCGATAGGGGCCAATTCACCCCTCCACTTT	CASSDRPIGANSPLHF
few	TRBV4-1	-	TRBJ1-2	TGCGCCAGCAGCCAACCTCTGAATCTTCAGGGTGGGTACACCTTC	CASSQPLNLQGGYTF
-	TRBV7-9	-	TRBJ2-1	TGTGCCAGCAGCTCCCCTCTGAGGCATCAATTGGATGAGCAGTTCTTC	CASSSPLRHQLDEQFF
-	TRBV7-8	-	TRBJ1-4	TGTGCCAGCAGCTTAGGGTGGGGGGAGTCTCATGAAAAACTGTTTTTT	CASSLGWGESHEKLFF
-	TRBV15	-	TRBJ2-1	TGTGCCACCAGCAGAGAAACCCTGAAAGACCTAGCCATTGAGCAGTTCTTC	CATSRETLKDLAIEQFF
-	TRBV7-6	TRBD2	TRBJ2-2	TGTGCCAGCAGCCTGCGACTAGCGGGGGAGGGGGAGCTGTTTTTT	CASSLRLAGEGELFF
few	TRBV19	TRBD2	TRBJ2-1	TGTGCCAGTACCCCTGGCGCTAGCGGGGGGTCCTACAATGAGCAGTTCTTC	CASTPGASGGSYNEQFF
-	TRBV3-1/TRBV3-2	TRBD1	TRBJ1-5	TGTGCCAGCAGCAAAGGGGGACAGTGGAATCAGCCCCAGCATTTT	CASSKGGQWNQPQHF
-	TRBV9	-	TRBJ1-1	TGTGCCAGCAGCGACGAGATGAGCACTGAAGCTTTCTTT	CASSDEMSTEAFF
-	TRBV7-2	TRBD2	TRBJ2-3	TGTGCCAGCAGCTTAAACGGGGGGGCTGGAGCGACAGATACGCAGTATTTT	CASSLNGGAGATDTQYF
once	TRBV11-2	-	TRBJ1-3	TGTGCCAGCAGCTACGGGACAACTGGAAACACCATATATTTT	CASSYGTTGNTIYF
-	TRBV5-6	TRBD2	TRBJ2-3	TGTGCCAGCAGCTCTTTGGGGGGGTCTCAAGATACGCAGTATTTT	CASSSLGGSQDTQYF
-	TRBV27	-	TRBJ2-2	TGTGCCAGCAGGAGAGGTTCCTCCACCGGGGAGCTGTTTTTT	CASRRGSSTGELFF
-	TRBV9	-	TRBJ1-3	TGTGCCAGCAGCGTCTCCCTAGGTCCCTCCTCTGGAAACACCATATATTTT	CASSVSLGPSSGNTIYF
many	TRBV6-4	-	TRBJ2-2	TGTGCCAGCAGTGAAAAAGCGGAGAACACCGGGGAGCTGTTTTTT	CASSEKAENTGELFF
-	TRBV19	-	TRBJ2-7	TGTGCCAGTAGTCGACGGGATACGTTCTACGAGCAGTACTTC	CASSRRDTFYEQYF
-	TRBV4-1	TRBD2	TRBJ2-7	TGCGCCAGCAGCCAAGATGTAGCAAGCGGGGGGTGGGAGCAGTACTTC	CASSQDVASGGWEQYF
-	TRBV11-2	TRBD1	TRBJ2-5	TGTGCCAGCAGCTTAGGGACAGGGGGCGCCGGAGAGACCCAGTACTTC	CASSLGTGGAGETQYF
-	TRBV7-9	TRBD2	TRBJ2-3	TGTGCCAGCAGCTTAAACCTAGCGGGGGGAAGCACAGATACGCAGTATTTT	CASSLNLAGGSTDTQYF
-	TRBV7-6	-	TRBJ2-7	TGTGCCAGCAGCCATCCCCGGGTCGAGCGGTACTTC	CASSHPRVERYF
-	TRBV19	-	TRBJ2-7	TGTGCCAGTACCCATTCAGGGGACTCCTACGAGCAGTACTTC	CASTHSGDSYEQYF
-	TRBV19	TRBD2	TRBJ2-1	TGTGCCAGTAGTAGACTAGCGGGGGCTTACAATGAGCAGTTCTTC	CASSRLAGAYNEQFF
-	TRBV18	-	TRBJ1-1	TGTGCCAGCTCACGACTGGGACTTCCGAACACTGAAGCTTTCTTT	CASSRLGLPNTEAFF
once	TRBV6-4	-	TRBJ1-5	TGTGCCAGCAGTCCAGGGACTGACAATCAGCCCCAGCATTTT	CASSPGTDNQPQHF
once	TRBV5-1	TRBD1	TRBJ1-6	TGCGCCAGCAGCATATCCGGGACAGGCAATTCACCCCTCCACTTT	CASSISGTGNSPLHF
few	TRBV19	-	TRBJ2-7	TGTGCCAGTAGTATCGCCCTGACGGGTCCCTACGAGCAGTACTTC	CASSIALTGPYEQYF
-	TRBV29-1	TRBD1	TRBJ1-1	TGCAGCGTCACCGGGACAGGGGTTAACACTGAAGCTTTCTTT	CSVTGTGVNTEAFF
-	TRBV29-1	TRBD1	TRBJ1-2	TGCAGCGTTGGACAGGGGAGTAACTATGGCTACACCTTC	CSVGQGSNYGYTF